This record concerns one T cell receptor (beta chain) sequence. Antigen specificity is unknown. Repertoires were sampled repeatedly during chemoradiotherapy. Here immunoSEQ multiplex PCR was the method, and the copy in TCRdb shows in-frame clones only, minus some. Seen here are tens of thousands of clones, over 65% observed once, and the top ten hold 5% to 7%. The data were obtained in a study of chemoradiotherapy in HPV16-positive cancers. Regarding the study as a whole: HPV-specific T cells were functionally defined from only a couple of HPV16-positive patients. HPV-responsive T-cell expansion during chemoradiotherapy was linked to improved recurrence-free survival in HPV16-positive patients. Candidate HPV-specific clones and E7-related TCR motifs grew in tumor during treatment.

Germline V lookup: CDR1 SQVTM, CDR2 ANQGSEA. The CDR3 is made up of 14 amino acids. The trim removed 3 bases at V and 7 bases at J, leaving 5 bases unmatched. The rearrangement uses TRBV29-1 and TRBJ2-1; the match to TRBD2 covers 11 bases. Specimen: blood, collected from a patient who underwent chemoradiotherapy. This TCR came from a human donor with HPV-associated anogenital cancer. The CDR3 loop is CSVDSSGGGNEQFF. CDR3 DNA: TGCAGCGTTGACAGTAGCGGGGGGGGAAATGAGCAGTTCTTC.